This T cell receptor (beta chain) was recovered during a study of radiotherapy plus CTLA-4 blockade in lung cancer. Germline V CDR1 and CDR2: SQVTM, ANQGSEA. CDR3 length equals 14 residues. The germline V and J ends were trimmed by 4 bases and 2 bases, with 15 bases remaining between them. Findings and limits, study-wide: How blood T cell clones changed early, along with interferon-beta, reportedly forecast response best.

A note on this clone: No antigen is known for it.

Using immunoSEQ multiplex PCR, the repertoire was profiled, and TCRdb retains in-frame clones only, with some absent. The sample includes roughly 85,000 clones, about 87% of them seen just once. This receptor was taken from a human donor with non-small cell lung cancer that progressed on radiotherapy plus ipilimumab. The input for sequencing was peripheral blood, taken from a patient treated with radiotherapy plus ipilimumab. This chain joins TRBV29-1 and TRBJ2-7; TRBD1 is a possible D gene (6 bases). The CDR3 nucleotides read TGCAGCGTTGTGAGGCAGGGGAGCCCCTACGAGCAGTACTTC. It is translated as CSVVRQGSPYEQYF.